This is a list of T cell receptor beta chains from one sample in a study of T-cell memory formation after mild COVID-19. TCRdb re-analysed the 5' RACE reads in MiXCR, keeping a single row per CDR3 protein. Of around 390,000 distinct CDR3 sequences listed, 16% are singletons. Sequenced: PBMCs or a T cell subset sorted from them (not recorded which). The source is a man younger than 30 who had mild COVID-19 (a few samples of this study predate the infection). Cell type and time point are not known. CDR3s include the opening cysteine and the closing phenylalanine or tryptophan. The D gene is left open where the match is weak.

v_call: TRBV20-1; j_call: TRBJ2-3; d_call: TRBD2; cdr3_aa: CSAPRGSGGTDTQYF
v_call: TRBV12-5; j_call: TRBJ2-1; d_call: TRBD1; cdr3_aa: CASGYQGAAEQFF
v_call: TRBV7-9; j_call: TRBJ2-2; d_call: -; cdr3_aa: CASSSHPSRNTGELFF
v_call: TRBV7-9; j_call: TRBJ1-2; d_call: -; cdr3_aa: CASSLGSGGVYGYTF
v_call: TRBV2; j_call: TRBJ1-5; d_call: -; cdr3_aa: CASSAVGQPQHF
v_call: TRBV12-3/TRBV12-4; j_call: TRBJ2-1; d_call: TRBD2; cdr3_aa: CASGLAGGGEQFF
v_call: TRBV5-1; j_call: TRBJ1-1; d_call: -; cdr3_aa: CASSLGLHTEAFF
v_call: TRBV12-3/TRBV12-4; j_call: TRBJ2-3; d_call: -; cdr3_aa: CASSGVFGGGTDTQYF
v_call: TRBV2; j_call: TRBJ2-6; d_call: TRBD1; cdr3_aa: CAVFGTGLYGANVLTF
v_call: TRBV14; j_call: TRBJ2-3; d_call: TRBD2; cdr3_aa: CASSQGGGSSTDTQYF
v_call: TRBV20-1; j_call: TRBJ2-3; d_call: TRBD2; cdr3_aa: CSARDPSGGLDTQYF
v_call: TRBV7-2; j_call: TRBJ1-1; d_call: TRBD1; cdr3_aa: CASSYWTGGTEAFF
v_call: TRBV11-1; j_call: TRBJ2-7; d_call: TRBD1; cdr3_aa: CASSRGQGPYYEQYF
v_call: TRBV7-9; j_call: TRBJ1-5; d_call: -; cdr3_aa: CASSSGWGNQPQHF
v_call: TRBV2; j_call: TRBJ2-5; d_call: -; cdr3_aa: CASSEASSQGGETQYF
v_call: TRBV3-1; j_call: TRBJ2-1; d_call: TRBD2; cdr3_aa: CASSQEIPGTSNFRAREQFF
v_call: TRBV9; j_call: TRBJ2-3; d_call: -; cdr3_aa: CASSGDGTQYF
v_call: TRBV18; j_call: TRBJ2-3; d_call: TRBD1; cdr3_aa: CATETGGTDTQYF
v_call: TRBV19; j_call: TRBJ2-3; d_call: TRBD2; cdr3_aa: CASSIDPLSLSGGMDTQYF
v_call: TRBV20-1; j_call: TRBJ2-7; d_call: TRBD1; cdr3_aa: CSARHRDRVGEQYF
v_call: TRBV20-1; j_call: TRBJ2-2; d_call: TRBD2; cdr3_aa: CSASGGADTGELFF
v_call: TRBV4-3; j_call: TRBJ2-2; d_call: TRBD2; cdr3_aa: CASSLLAGGSSGELFF
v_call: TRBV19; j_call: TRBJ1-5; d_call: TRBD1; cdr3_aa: CASTSGTGNQPQHF
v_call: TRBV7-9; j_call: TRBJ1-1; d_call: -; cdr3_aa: CASSFFGLGDTEAFF
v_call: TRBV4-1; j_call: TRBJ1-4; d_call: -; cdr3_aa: CASSSRGPVNEKLFF
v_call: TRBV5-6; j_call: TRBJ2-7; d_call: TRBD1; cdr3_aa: CASSLPGQGLREQYF
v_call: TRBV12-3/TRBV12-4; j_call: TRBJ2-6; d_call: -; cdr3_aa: CASSNFGSGANVLTF
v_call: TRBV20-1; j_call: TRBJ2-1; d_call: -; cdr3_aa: CSATDGPYNEQFF
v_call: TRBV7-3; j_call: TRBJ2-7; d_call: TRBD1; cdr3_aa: CASSYGDRGHEQYF
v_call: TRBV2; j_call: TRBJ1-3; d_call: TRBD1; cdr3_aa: CASSVTGGLGNTIYF
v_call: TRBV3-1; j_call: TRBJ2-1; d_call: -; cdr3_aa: CASSRQSIGGALSNEQFF
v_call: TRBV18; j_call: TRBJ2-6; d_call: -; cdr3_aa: CASSLDWGANVLTF
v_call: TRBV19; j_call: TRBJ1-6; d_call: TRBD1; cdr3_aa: CASSIVDRAESPLHF
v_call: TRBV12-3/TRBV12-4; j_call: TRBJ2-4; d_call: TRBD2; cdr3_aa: CASSLRGVGKNIQYF
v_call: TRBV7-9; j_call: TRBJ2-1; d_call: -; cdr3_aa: CASSRAVDEQFF
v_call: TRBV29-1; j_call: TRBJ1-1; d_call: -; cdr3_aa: CSVSTEPEGTEAFF
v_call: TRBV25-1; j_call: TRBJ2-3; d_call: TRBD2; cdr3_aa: CASSERSGGYTSTDTQYF
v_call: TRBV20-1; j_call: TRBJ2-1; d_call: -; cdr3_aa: CSARVMYNEQFF
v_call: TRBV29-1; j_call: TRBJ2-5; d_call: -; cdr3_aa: CSADTGYQETQYF
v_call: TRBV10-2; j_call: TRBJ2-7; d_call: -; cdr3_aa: CASSESKLRRGATYEQYF
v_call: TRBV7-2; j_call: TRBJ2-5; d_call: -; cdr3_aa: CASSSYGGRETQYF
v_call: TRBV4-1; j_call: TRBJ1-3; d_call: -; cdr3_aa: CASSFRVLTGNTIYF
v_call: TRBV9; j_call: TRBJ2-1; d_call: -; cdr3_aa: CASSVGPGAYNEQFF